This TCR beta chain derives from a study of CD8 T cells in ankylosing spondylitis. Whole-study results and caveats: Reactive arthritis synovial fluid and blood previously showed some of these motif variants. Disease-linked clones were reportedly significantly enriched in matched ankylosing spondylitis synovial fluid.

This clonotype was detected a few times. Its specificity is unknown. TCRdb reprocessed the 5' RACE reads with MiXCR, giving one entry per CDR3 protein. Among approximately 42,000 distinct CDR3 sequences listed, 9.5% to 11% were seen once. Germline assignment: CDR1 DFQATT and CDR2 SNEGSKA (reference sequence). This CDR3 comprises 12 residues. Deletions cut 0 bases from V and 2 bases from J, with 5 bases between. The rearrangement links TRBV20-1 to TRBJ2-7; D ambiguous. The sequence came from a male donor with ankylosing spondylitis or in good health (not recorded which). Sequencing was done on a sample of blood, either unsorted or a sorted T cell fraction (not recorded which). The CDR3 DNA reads TGCAGTGCTAGAGAGGAAACCTACGAGCAGTACTTC. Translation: CSAREETYEQYF.